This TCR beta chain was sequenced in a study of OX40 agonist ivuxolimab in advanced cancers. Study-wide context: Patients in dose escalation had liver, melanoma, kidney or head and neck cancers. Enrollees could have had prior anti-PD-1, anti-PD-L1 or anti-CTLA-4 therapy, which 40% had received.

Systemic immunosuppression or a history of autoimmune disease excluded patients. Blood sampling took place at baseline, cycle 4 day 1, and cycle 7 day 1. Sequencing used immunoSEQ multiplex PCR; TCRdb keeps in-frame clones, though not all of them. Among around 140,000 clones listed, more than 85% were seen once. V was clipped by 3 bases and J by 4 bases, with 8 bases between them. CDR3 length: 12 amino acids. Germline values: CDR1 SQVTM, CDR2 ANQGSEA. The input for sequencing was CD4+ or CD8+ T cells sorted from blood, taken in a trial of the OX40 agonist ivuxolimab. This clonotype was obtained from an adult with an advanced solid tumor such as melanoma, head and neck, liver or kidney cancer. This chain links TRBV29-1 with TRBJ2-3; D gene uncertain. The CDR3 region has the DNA TGCAGCGTTGACGCGAGCGCAGATACGCAGTATTTT. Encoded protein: CSVDASADTQYF.